These T cell receptor beta chains were read from a single sample in a study of T cell changes during pregnancy in multiple sclerosis. Some clones are missing from TCRdb's copy, which holds only in-frame ones; the method was immunoSEQ multiplex PCR. Of 55,000 to 85,000 clones in the sample, approximately 94% were seen once. The specimen comprised peripheral blood, sampled in the third trimester of pregnancy. The origin of the receptors is a female donor with multiple sclerosis, enrolled in a pregnancy study. Each CDR3 is given without its conserved first and last residue.

TRBV7-8,ASSPGQPNYGYT
TRBV27,ASGTGFQNEKLF
TRBV27,ASSIGGGPDGYT
TRBV5-5,ASSENPGSHQPQH
TRBV27,ASNNRGSPLH
TRBV9,ASSDGDRSNTEAF
TRBV2,ASSGNRGYEQY
TRBV5-1,ASSLGLAGGQFTGELF
TRBV30,AWGGVAMNTEAF
TRBV7-6,ASSLGRRVHTDTQY